Below, 6 T cell receptor beta chains from the same sample are listed, as sequenced in a study of vaccination and CD4 T cells after COVID-19. Treatment indicated: roughly 10-day PBMC culture with coronavirus spike peptide pools or control peptides (ViraFEST assay). For these receptors, no antigen is known. Sequenced with the Oncomine TCR Beta short-read assay was DNA taken from cultured CD4+ T cells. TCRdb re-called the PCR reads with MiXCR, one entry per CDR3 protein. The sample contains more than 3,000 distinct CDR3 sequences, roughly 44% of which appear only once. The sample was CD4+ T cells from blood, cultured in vitro. These receptor sequences come from a human donor who had recovered from COVID-19.

V gene TRBV19 combines with J gene TRBJ1-1; D call uncertain. In germline, CDR1 is LNHDA, CDR2 SQIVND (reference sequence). Trimming cost V 6 bases and J 6 bases, with 20 bases left between them. There are 15 residues in the CDR3. The DNA of the CDR3 is TGTGCCAGTAGCTATAGTTGGCGAAAGGTATCTGAAGCTTTCTTT. This gives the protein CASSYSWRKVSEAFF.

The CDR3 nucleotides are TGTGCCAGCAGTTTATCGGGGGGCCGAGGGAATAGCAATCAGCCCCAGCATTTT. Amino acid sequence: CASSLSGGRGNSNQPQHF. J is TRBJ1-5 and V is TRBV27, with D possibly being TRBD1 (6 bases). Germline CDR1 is MNHEY and CDR2 is SMNVEV (reference sequence). CDR3 length: 18 amino acids. Trimming took off 0 bases at V and 0 bases at J, with 15 bases between the two ends.

In its sample, this clonotype was seen a few times. The chain couples TRBV6-1 to TRBJ2-1; no clear D gene. Trimming stripped 10 bases from V and 3 bases from J, with 13 bases between. The CDR3 totals 13 residues. CDR1 is MNHNS, CDR2 SASEGT, per germline. The DNA of the CDR3 is TGTGCCACCTCCCCAGGTGGCTACAATGAGCAGTTCTTC. Encoded protein: CATSPGGYNEQFF.

Written as DNA, the CDR3 is TGTGCCACCAGCCCCCGACGCTTAGCGGGGGCCGGGGGGGAGACCCAGTACTTC. It encodes CATSPRRLAGAGGETQYF. The rearrangement joins TRBV15 to TRBJ2-5; 9 nucleotides agree with TRBD2. Germline values: CDR1 LNHNV, CDR2 YYDKDF (reference sequence). With V trimmed by 5 bases and J by 5 bases, 18 bases remained unmatched. The CDR3 runs to 18 residues.

This sequence joins TRBV7-2 and TRBJ1-1; D may be TRBD1 (5 bases). With 1 base removed from V and 1 base from J, the gap between germline ends came to 7 bases. The CDR3 is 14 amino acids. Germline V lookup: CDR1 SGHTA, CDR2 FQGNSA. CDR3 nucleotide sequence: TGTGCCAGCAGCTTAGGACAGACGAACACTGAAGCTTTCTTT. Translating gives CASSLGQTNTEAFF.

The V call is TRBV30, the J call TRBJ1-2; D might be TRBD1 (5 bases). The germline V gene has CDR1 GTSNPN and CDR2 SVGIG (reference sequence). Trimming pared 3 bases from V and 1 base from J, leaving 15 bases between. This CDR3 is built from 15 residues. CDR3 protein: CAWRAIEGNNYGYTF. For the CDR3, the DNA is TGTGCCTGGAGGGCAATCGAGGGGAATAACTATGGCTACACCTTC. Drawing the rest from reference TRBV30 and TRBJ1-2, the complete variable domain is SQTIHQWPATLVQPVGSPLSLECTVEGTSNPNLYWYRQAAGRGLQLLFYSVGIGQISSEVPQNLSASRPQDRQFILSSKKLLLSDSGFYLCAWRAIEGNNYGYTFGSGTRLTVV.